This T cell receptor beta chain stems from a study of blood T cell repertoires in COVID-19. Study information: Whether acute or convalescent, the COVID-19 samples came from the United States, Italy and Spain. PBMCs, B-cell-depleted T cells, or T cells were the source of the cDNA or gDNA that made up the material.

Using immunoSEQ multiplex PCR, the repertoire was profiled, and TCRdb retains in-frame clones only, with some absent. The table lists roughly 78,000 clones, roughly 85% of them singletons. V lost 0 bases to trimming and J lost 8 bases, with 13 bases between them. CDR3 length: 14 residues. Germline assignment: CDR1 LNHNV and CDR2 YYDKDF (reference sequence). The chain employs TRBV15 and TRBJ1-2; D uncertain. Sequenced sample: peripheral blood. This TCR was sampled from an elderly woman with acute or convalescent COVID-19. Written as DNA, the CDR3 is TGTGCCACCAGCAGAGATCATGTGGGAGGGGGCTACACCTTC. Translated, it gives CATSRDHVGGGYTF.